What follows are 5 T cell receptor beta chains derived from one specimen sequenced in a study of OX40 agonist ivuxolimab in advanced cancers. Libraries were prepared through the immunoSEQ multiplex PCR assay. Entries here come from immuneACCESS through TCRdb and include only in-frame sequences with V and J called. Some clones fail to appear in such tables; in the studies checked, an unresolved V gene covers under half of the shortfall, and the cause of the remainder is unknown. Counted in this sample were some 45,000 clones; 86% of them appeared once. About 13% of the sample belongs to the ten largest clones. The sequenced sample was CD4+ or CD8+ T cells sorted from blood, obtained in a trial of the OX40 agonist ivuxolimab. The receptor source for this set is an adult with an advanced solid tumor such as melanoma, head and neck, liver or kidney cancer.

The chain links TRBV19 to TRBJ1-1; D ambiguous. This CDR3 region has 15 residues. The V end lost 4 bases, the J end lost 0 bases, and 12 bases lay between the germline ends. CDR1 and CDR2 from the germline V gene are LNHDA and SQIVND (reference sequence). The CDR3 DNA follows: TGTGCCAGTAGTACCGTGGGAGGCTTGAACACTGAAGCTTTCTTT. Its protein product is CASSTVGGLNTEAFF. The whole variable domain, filled in from reference TRBV19 and TRBJ1-1, reads DGGITQSPKYLFRKEGQNVTLSCEQNLNHDAMYWYRQDPGQGLRLIYYSQIVNDFQKGDIAEGYSVSREKKESFPLTVTSAQKNPTAFYLCASSTVGGLNTEAFFGQGTRLTVV.

This chain uses TRBV19 with TRBJ2-1; D gene uncertain. The V and J ends lost 0 bases and 0 bases respectively, with 9 bases between them. The CDR3 runs 16 residues. From germline, CDR1 is LNHDA and CDR2 SQIVND (reference sequence). The DNA of the CDR3 is TGTGCCAGTAGTATAGATGGCGGAAGCTCCTACAATGAGCAGTTCTTC. Translating it yields CASSIDGGSSYNEQFF.

The rearrangement joins TRBV27 to TRBJ1-3; 7 nucleotides line up with TRBD1. Germline V gene data show CDR1 as MNHEY and CDR2 as SMNVEV (reference sequence). With V trimmed by 6 bases and J by 8 bases, 13 bases remained unmatched. There are 15 residues in the CDR3. The CDR3 bases are TGTGCCAGCAGGGAGACAGGGATTCCTCCTTACACCATATATTTT. Protein sequence: CASRETGIPPYTIYF.

In this sample, this clone turned up a few times. V usage is TRBV19 and J usage is TRBJ1-5; tentatively, D is TRBD1 (5 bases). The CDR3 is made up of 15 amino acids. Germline CDR1 and CDR2: LNHDA and SQIVND (reference sequence). Deletions cut 3 bases from V and 5 bases from J, with 14 bases between. Here the CDR3 reads CASSIPEGPYQPQHF. The DNA of the CDR3 is TGTGCCAGTAGTATTCCTGAGGGACCCTATCAGCCCCAGCATTTT.

This clone was seen more than once but under ten times. This sequence joins TRBV27 and TRBJ2-7; D might be TRBD2 (5 bases). Germline CDR1 and CDR2: MNHEY and SMNVEV (reference sequence). Trimming took off 5 bases at V and 3 bases at J, with 14 bases between the two ends. The CDR3 has 14 residues. Here the CDR3 DNA reads TGTGCCAGCAGTCAGACCGGACGGGACTACGAGCAGTACTTC. Its translation is CASSQTGRDYEQYF.